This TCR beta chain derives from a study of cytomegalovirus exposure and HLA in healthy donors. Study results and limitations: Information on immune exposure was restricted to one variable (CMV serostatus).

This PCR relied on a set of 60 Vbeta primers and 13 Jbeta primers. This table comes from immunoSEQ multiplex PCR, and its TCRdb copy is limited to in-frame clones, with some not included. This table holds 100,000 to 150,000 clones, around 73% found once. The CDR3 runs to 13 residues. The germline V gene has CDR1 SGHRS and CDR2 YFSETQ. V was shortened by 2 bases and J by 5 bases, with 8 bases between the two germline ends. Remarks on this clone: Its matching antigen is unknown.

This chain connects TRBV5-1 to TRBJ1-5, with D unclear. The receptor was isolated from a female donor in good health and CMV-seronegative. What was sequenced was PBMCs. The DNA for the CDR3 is TGCGCCAGCAGCTTAAATCCGGATCAGCCCCAGCATTTT. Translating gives CASSLNPDQPQHF.